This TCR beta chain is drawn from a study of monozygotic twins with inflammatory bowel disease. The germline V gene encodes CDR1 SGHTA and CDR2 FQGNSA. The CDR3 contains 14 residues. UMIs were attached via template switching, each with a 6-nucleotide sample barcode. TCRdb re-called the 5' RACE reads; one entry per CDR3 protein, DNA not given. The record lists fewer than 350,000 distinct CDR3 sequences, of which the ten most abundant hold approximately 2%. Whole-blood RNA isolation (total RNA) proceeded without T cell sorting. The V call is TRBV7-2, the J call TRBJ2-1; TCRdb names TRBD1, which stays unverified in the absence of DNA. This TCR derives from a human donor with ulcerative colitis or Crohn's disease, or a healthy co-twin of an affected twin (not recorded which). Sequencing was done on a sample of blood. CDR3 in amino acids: CASRLSGGNNEQFF. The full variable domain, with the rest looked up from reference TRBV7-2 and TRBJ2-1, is GAGVSQSPSNKVTEKGKDVELRCDPISGHTALYWYRQSLGQGLEFLIYFQGNSAPDKSGLPSDRFSAERTGGSVSTLTIQRTQQEDSAVYLCASRLSGGNNEQFFGPGTRLTVL.